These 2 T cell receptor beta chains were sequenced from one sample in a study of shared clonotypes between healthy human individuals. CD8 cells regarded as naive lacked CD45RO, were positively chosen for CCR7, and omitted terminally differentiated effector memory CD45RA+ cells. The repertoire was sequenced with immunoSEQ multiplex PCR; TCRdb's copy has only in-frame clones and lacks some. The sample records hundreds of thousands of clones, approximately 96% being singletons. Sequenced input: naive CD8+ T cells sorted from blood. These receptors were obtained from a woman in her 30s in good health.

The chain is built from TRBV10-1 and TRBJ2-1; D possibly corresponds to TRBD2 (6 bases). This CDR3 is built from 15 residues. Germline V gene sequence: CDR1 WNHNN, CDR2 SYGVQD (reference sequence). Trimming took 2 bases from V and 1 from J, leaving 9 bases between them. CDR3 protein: CASSEVAGSYNEQFF. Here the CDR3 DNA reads TGCGCCAGCAGTGAGGTGGCGGGGTCCTACAATGAGCAGTTCTTC.

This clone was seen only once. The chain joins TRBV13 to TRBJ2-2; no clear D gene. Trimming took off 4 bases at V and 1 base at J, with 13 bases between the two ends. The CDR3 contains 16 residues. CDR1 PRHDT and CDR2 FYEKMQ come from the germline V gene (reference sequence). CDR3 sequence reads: CASSSVVQQNTGELFF. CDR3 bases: TGTGCCAGCAGCTCCGTGGTGCAGCAGAACACCGGGGAGCTGTTTTTT. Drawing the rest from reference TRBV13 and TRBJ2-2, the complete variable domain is AAGVIQSPRHLIKEKRETATLKCYPIPRHDTVYWYQQGPGQDPQFLISFYEKMQSDKGSIPDRFSAQQFSDYHSELNMSSLELGDSALYFCASSSVVQQNTGELFFGEGSRLTVL.